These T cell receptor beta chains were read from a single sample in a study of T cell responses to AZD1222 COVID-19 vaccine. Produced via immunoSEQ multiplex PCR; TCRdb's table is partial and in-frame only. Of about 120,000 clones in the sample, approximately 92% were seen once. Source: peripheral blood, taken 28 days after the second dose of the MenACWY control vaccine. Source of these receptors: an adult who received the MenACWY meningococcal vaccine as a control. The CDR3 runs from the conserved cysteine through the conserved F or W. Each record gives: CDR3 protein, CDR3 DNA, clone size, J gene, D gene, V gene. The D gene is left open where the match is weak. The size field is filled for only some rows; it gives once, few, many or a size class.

CDR3aa: CSVRTSGGHSYNEQFF
CDR3nt: TGCAGCGTTCGTACTAGCGGGGGGCACTCCTACAATGAGCAGTTCTTC
abundance: NA
j_gene: TRBJ2-1
d_gene: TRBD2
v_gene: TRBV29-1

CDR3aa: CASSLGAGTEGSYTF
CDR3nt: TGCGCCAGCAGCTTGGGGGCCGGGACAGAAGGGAGCTACACCTTC
abundance: NA
j_gene: TRBJ1-2
d_gene: TRBD1
v_gene: TRBV5-1

CDR3aa: CASSLLAGLSGELFF
CDR3nt: TGTGCCAGCAGTTTACTAGCGGGGCTATCCGGGGAGCTGTTTTTT
abundance: NA
j_gene: TRBJ2-2
d_gene: TRBD2
v_gene: TRBV27

CDR3aa: CSVPRQGFLQETQYF
CDR3nt: TGCAGCGTACCTCGACAGGGGTTTCTACAAGAGACCCAGTACTTC
abundance: NA
j_gene: TRBJ2-5
d_gene: TRBD1
v_gene: TRBV29-1

CDR3aa: CASSPAGLHQETQYF
CDR3nt: TGTGCCAGCAGCCCGGCGGGTCTCCACCAAGAGACCCAGTACTTC
abundance: few
j_gene: TRBJ2-5
d_gene: NA
v_gene: TRBV7-3

CDR3aa: CASSQDSGGRSNQPQHF
CDR3nt: TGTGCCAGCAGCCAAGATTCTGGCGGTAGAAGCAATCAGCCCCAGCATTTT
abundance: NA
j_gene: TRBJ1-5
d_gene: NA
v_gene: TRBV3-1/TRBV3-2

CDR3aa: CASSLGLFTEAFF
CDR3nt: TGTGCCAGCAGTTTAGGCTTGTTCACTGAAGCTTTCTTT
abundance: NA
j_gene: TRBJ1-1
d_gene: NA
v_gene: TRBV28

CDR3aa: CASSIQRYSNQPQHF
CDR3nt: TGTGCCAGTAGTATACAAAGATATAGCAATCAGCCCCAGCATTTT
abundance: once
j_gene: TRBJ1-5
d_gene: NA
v_gene: TRBV19

CDR3aa: CASSDQGGGGYTF
CDR3nt: TGCGCCAGCAGTGATCAGGGTGGGGGAGGCTACACCTTC
abundance: NA
j_gene: TRBJ1-2
d_gene: NA
v_gene: TRBV10-2

CDR3aa: CASSQNDLGGNTIYF
CDR3nt: TGCGCCAGCAGCCAAAACGATTTGGGGGGAAACACCATATATTTT
abundance: few
j_gene: TRBJ1-3
d_gene: NA
v_gene: TRBV4-1

CDR3aa: CASSPGRYTEAFF
CDR3nt: TGTGCCAGCAGCCCTGGACGGTACACTGAAGCTTTCTTT
abundance: NA
j_gene: TRBJ1-1
d_gene: NA
v_gene: TRBV9

CDR3aa: CASSPGTNTGELFF
CDR3nt: TGTGCCAGCAGCCCCGGGACAAACACCGGGGAGCTGTTTTTT
abundance: NA
j_gene: TRBJ2-2
d_gene: NA
v_gene: TRBV7-9

CDR3aa: CASSSNVGGELFF
CDR3nt: TGTGCCAGCAGCTCTAACGTCGGCGGGGAGCTGTTTTTT
abundance: NA
j_gene: TRBJ2-2
d_gene: NA
v_gene: TRBV7-9

CDR3aa: CASSHQDRVKNIQYF
CDR3nt: TGTGCCAGCAGCCACCAGGACAGGGTCAAAAACATTCAGTACTTC
abundance: NA
j_gene: TRBJ2-4
d_gene: TRBD1
v_gene: TRBV3-1/TRBV3-2

CDR3aa: CASSLREGPRYEQYF
CDR3nt: TGTGCCAGCAGTTTAAGGGAGGGACCCCGATACGAGCAGTACTTC
abundance: NA
j_gene: TRBJ2-7
d_gene: TRBD2
v_gene: TRBV27

CDR3aa: CASSLAGPPNEKLFF
CDR3nt: TGTGCCAGCAGTCTAGCAGGGCCACCTAATGAAAAACTGTTTTTT
abundance: NA
j_gene: TRBJ1-4
d_gene: NA
v_gene: TRBV27

CDR3aa: CASSQREGRYEQYF
CDR3nt: TGTGCCAGCAGCCAGCGGGAGGGCCGCTACGAGCAGTACTTC
abundance: NA
j_gene: TRBJ2-7
d_gene: TRBD2
v_gene: TRBV3-1/TRBV3-2

CDR3aa: CSVGPSGSYNEQFF
CDR3nt: TGCAGCGTTGGCCCCAGCGGGTCCTACAATGAGCAGTTCTTC
abundance: NA
j_gene: TRBJ2-1
d_gene: NA
v_gene: TRBV29-1

CDR3aa: CASSLWTGVAYEQYF
CDR3nt: TGTGCCAGCAGCTTGTGGACGGGAGTTGCCTACGAGCAGTACTTC
abundance: NA
j_gene: TRBJ2-7
d_gene: NA
v_gene: TRBV5-4

CDR3aa: CASSYRGDTDTQYF
CDR3nt: TGTGCCAGCAGTTACAGGGGGGACACAGATACGCAGTATTTT
abundance: NA
j_gene: TRBJ2-3
d_gene: NA
v_gene: TRBV6-2/TRBV6-3

CDR3aa: CASSQEGRAAYNEQFF
CDR3nt: TGTGCCAGCAGCCAAGAGGGGCGGGCCGCCTACAATGAGCAGTTCTTC
abundance: NA
j_gene: TRBJ2-1
d_gene: NA
v_gene: TRBV3-1/TRBV3-2

CDR3aa: CASSQETGGRTDTQYF
CDR3nt: TGTGCCAGCAGCCAAGAGACTGGCGGGAGGACAGATACGCAGTATTTT
abundance: NA
j_gene: TRBJ2-3
d_gene: TRBD2
v_gene: TRBV3-1/TRBV3-2

CDR3aa: CAWRRAYEQYF
CDR3nt: TGTGCCTGGAGGCGGGCCTACGAGCAGTACTTC
abundance: NA
j_gene: TRBJ2-7
d_gene: NA
v_gene: TRBV30

CDR3aa: CASRRVGTGGAKNIQYF
CDR3nt: TGTGCCAGCAGGCGAGTCGGGACAGGGGGTGCCAAAAACATTCAGTACTTC
abundance: NA
j_gene: TRBJ2-4
d_gene: TRBD1
v_gene: TRBV28

CDR3aa: CASSQDGQGIKQYF
CDR3nt: TGCGCCAGCAGCCAAGATGGACAGGGAATCAAGCAGTACTTC
abundance: once
j_gene: TRBJ2-7
d_gene: TRBD1
v_gene: TRBV4-1

CDR3aa: CASSFSRGPGNTEAFF
CDR3nt: TGTGCCAGCAGTTTCTCCAGGGGGCCGGGGAACACTGAAGCTTTCTTT
abundance: NA
j_gene: TRBJ1-1
d_gene: TRBD1
v_gene: TRBV27

CDR3aa: CASSQGQNTEAFF
CDR3nt: TGTGCCAGCAGCCAGGGACAGAACACTGAAGCTTTCTTT
abundance: NA
j_gene: TRBJ1-1
d_gene: NA
v_gene: TRBV7-3

CDR3aa: CASSEVVSAGELFF
CDR3nt: TGTGCCAGCAGTGAGGTAGTGTCGGCCGGGGAGCTGTTTTTT
abundance: NA
j_gene: TRBJ2-2
d_gene: NA
v_gene: TRBV2

CDR3aa: CASSHILAGPYNEQFF
CDR3nt: TGTGCCAGCAGCCATATATTAGCGGGGCCCTACAATGAGCAGTTCTTC
abundance: NA
j_gene: TRBJ2-1
d_gene: TRBD2
v_gene: TRBV11-2

CDR3aa: CASSSWFSSYNEQFF
CDR3nt: TGTGCCAGCAGTTCGTGGTTCAGCTCCTACAATGAGCAGTTCTTC
abundance: NA
j_gene: TRBJ2-1
d_gene: NA
v_gene: TRBV6-5

CDR3aa: CASSQEWGGVHSGANVLTF
CDR3nt: TGCGCCAGCAGCCAAGAGTGGGGGGGCGTCCACTCTGGGGCCAACGTCCTGACTTTC
abundance: NA
j_gene: TRBJ2-6
d_gene: NA
v_gene: TRBV4-3

CDR3aa: CASSGGRVNTEAFF
CDR3nt: TGTGCCAGCAGTGGAGGCAGAGTGAACACTGAAGCTTTCTTT
abundance: once
j_gene: TRBJ1-1
d_gene: NA
v_gene: TRBV25-1

CDR3aa: CATSREATTDTQYF
CDR3nt: TGTGCCACCAGCAGAGAAGCCACCACAGATACGCAGTATTTT
abundance: NA
j_gene: TRBJ2-3
d_gene: NA
v_gene: TRBV15

CDR3aa: CASSPLPRRGGSGNTIYF
CDR3nt: TGTGCCAGCAGCCCACTCCCCAGGCGCGGGGGCTCTGGAAACACCATATATTTT
abundance: NA
j_gene: TRBJ1-3
d_gene: NA
v_gene: TRBV7-9

CDR3aa: CASSQLGNTIYF
CDR3nt: TGTGCCAGCAGCCAGTTAGGGAACACCATATATTTT
abundance: NA
j_gene: TRBJ1-3
d_gene: NA
v_gene: TRBV3-1/TRBV3-2

CDR3aa: CASSLPLGDPTNEKLFF
CDR3nt: TGTGCCAGCAGTTTACCCCTTGGGGACCCAACTAATGAAAAACTGTTTTTT
abundance: NA
j_gene: TRBJ1-4
d_gene: NA
v_gene: TRBV28

CDR3aa: CASSETYNEQFF
CDR3nt: TGCGCCAGCAGTGAGACATACAATGAGCAGTTCTTC
abundance: few
j_gene: TRBJ2-1
d_gene: NA
v_gene: TRBV10-2

CDR3aa: CSASWGSHLALHF
CDR3nt: TGCAGTGCTAGTTGGGGGTCCCATTTGGCCCTCCACTTT
abundance: NA
j_gene: TRBJ1-6
d_gene: NA
v_gene: TRBV20-1

CDR3aa: CASSLNSYEQYF
CDR3nt: TGTGCCAGCAGTTTAAACTCCTACGAGCAGTACTTC
abundance: NA
j_gene: TRBJ2-7
d_gene: NA
v_gene: TRBV27

CDR3aa: CASKAAGVHEQFF
CDR3nt: TGTGCCAGTAAGGCGGCGGGGGTCCATGAGCAGTTCTTC
abundance: NA
j_gene: TRBJ2-1
d_gene: TRBD2
v_gene: TRBV19

CDR3aa: CASSFIQRYQETQYF
CDR3nt: TGTGCCAGCAGCTTTATTCAGCGGTACCAAGAGACCCAGTACTTC
abundance: once
j_gene: TRBJ2-5
d_gene: NA
v_gene: TRBV7-9

CDR3aa: CASSLNLGTGSFYNEQFF
CDR3nt: TGTGCCAGCAGTTTAAATCTTGGGACAGGGTCGTTCTACAATGAGCAGTTCTTC
abundance: NA
j_gene: TRBJ2-1
d_gene: TRBD1
v_gene: TRBV28

CDR3aa: CATSRDGGTGQPQHF
CDR3nt: TGTGCCACCAGCAGAGATGGGGGAACTGGTCAGCCCCAGCATTTT
abundance: once
j_gene: TRBJ1-5
d_gene: NA
v_gene: TRBV15

CDR3aa: CATSRELQGPRTGELFF
CDR3nt: TGTGCCACCAGCAGAGAGTTGCAGGGGCCTCGAACCGGGGAGCTGTTTTTT
abundance: NA
j_gene: TRBJ2-2
d_gene: NA
v_gene: TRBV15

CDR3aa: CASKAGSTVTGELFF
CDR3nt: TGTGCCTCCAAAGCAGGATCTACTGTTACCGGGGAGCTGTTTTTT
abundance: NA
j_gene: TRBJ2-2
d_gene: NA
v_gene: TRBV28

CDR3aa: CASKGPGRNYGYTF
CDR3nt: TGTGCCAGTAAGGGACCGGGACGGAACTATGGCTACACCTTC
abundance: NA
j_gene: TRBJ1-2
d_gene: NA
v_gene: TRBV19

CDR3aa: CASSSRVLSDNEQFF
CDR3nt: TGTGCCAGCAGTTCTAGGGTGCTTAGCGACAATGAGCAGTTCTTC
abundance: NA
j_gene: TRBJ2-1
d_gene: NA
v_gene: TRBV6-5

CDR3aa: CASSPTLEQYF
CDR3nt: TGTGCCAGCAGCCCCACACTCGAGCAGTACTTC
abundance: once
j_gene: TRBJ2-7
d_gene: NA
v_gene: TRBV6-5

CDR3aa: CASSLSRSNTIYF
CDR3nt: TGTGCCAGCAGCTTATCCAGATCAAACACCATATATTTT
abundance: NA
j_gene: TRBJ1-3
d_gene: NA
v_gene: TRBV7-2

CDR3aa: CSVRGDSYEQYF
CDR3nt: TGCAGCGTTAGGGGCGACTCCTACGAGCAGTACTTC
abundance: NA
j_gene: TRBJ2-7
d_gene: NA
v_gene: TRBV29-1

CDR3aa: CASSPYQGNSYEQYF
CDR3nt: TGTGCCAGCAGCCCATATCAGGGAAACTCCTACGAGCAGTACTTC
abundance: NA
j_gene: TRBJ2-7
d_gene: NA
v_gene: TRBV14

CDR3aa: CATSREGLTDNEQFF
CDR3nt: TGTGCCACCAGCAGAGAGGGACTAACTGACAATGAGCAGTTCTTC
abundance: NA
j_gene: TRBJ2-1
d_gene: TRBD2
v_gene: TRBV15

CDR3aa: CATSDGNTIYF
CDR3nt: TGTGCCACCAGTGATGGAAACACCATATATTTT
abundance: NA
j_gene: TRBJ1-3
d_gene: NA
v_gene: TRBV24-1